This T cell receptor beta chain was recorded in a study of blood T cell repertoires in COVID-19. The wider study: Material from acute and convalescent COVID-19 was sourced from the United States, Italy and Spain.

V lost 1 base and J 0 bases, leaving 4 bases between the germline ends. The germline V gene encodes CDR1 MNHNY and CDR2 SVGAGI (reference sequence). The CDR3 length is 13 residues. Methods used by the authors: From reference gene primer amplification, estimates of nucleated cell counts were derived. Profiled with immunoSEQ multiplex PCR; TCRdb holds only in-frame clones, not every one. V, J and clone size are those of that table, while D and trimming were read from the DNA. The table lists 150,000 to 200,000 clones, approximately 80% of them singletons. Sequenced sample: peripheral blood. J is TRBJ2-7 and V is TRBV6-6, with no clear D. The TCR comes from a man between 65 and 85 years old who had recovered from COVID-19. The chain's CDR3 is CASSYFSSYEQYF. CDR3 DNA: TGTGCCAGCAGTTACTTCAGCTCCTACGAGCAGTACTTC.